The 18 T cell receptor beta chains below were found in one sample sequenced in a study of T-cell reconstitution after alpha-beta-depleted transplantation in children. The TCRbeta library incorporated unique molecular identifiers. TCRdb processed the PCR reads anew with MiXCR; each CDR3 protein has one entry. The sample holds about 200,000 distinct CDR3 sequences, approximately 6.9% seen once. The input for sequencing was PBMCs, taken before TCRalphabeta/CD19-depleted stem cell transplant. The receptors derive from a boy under 10 years old with acute lymphoblastic leukemia, due to receive a stem cell transplant.

This clonotype occurred many times. The V call is TRBV29-1, the J call TRBJ2-5; D gene unclear. Looked up from germline, CDR1 is SQVTM and CDR2 is ANQGSEA. The CDR3 contains 13 residues. Between the trimmed V and J ends, which lost 6 bases and 7 bases, there was a span of 18 bases. CDR3 in DNA: TGCAGCGTGGGGTCCGAAATTGGTGGGACCCAGTACTTC. It is translated as CSVGSEIGGTQYF.

The chain has TRBV15 and TRBJ2-5, with a tentative D call TRBD2 (5 bases). V lost 4 bases and J lost 5, with 5 bases in between. CDR3 length: 11 residues. Germline CDR1 reads LNHNV; CDR2 reads YYDKDF (reference sequence). In DNA form, the CDR3 reads TGTGCCACCAGCACGGGGGAGACCCAGTACTTC. It encodes CATSTGETQYF.

This clonotype was counted at least ten times. The chain is built from TRBV2 and TRBJ2-5; tentatively, D is TRBD1 or TRBD2 (5 bases each). CDR1 is SNHLY, CDR2 FYNNEI, per germline. CDR3 length equals 14 residues. Trimming cost V 4 bases and J 4 bases, with 13 bases left between them. The CDR3 spells CASSGGVLRETQYF. The CDR3 DNA reads TGTGCCAGCAGTGGAGGGGTCCTTCGAGAGACCCAGTACTTC.

This clonotype was picked up many times. The chain is built from TRBV5-1 and TRBJ2-3; weak D call: TRBD2 (5 bases). CDR1 is SGHRS and CDR2 is YFSETQ in the germline V gene. V lost 0 bases, J lost 3 bases, and 11 bases lay in between. This CDR3 has 15 residues. CDR3 residues: CASSLAGIGTDTQYF. Written as DNA, the CDR3 is TGCGCCAGCAGCTTGGCCGGGATCGGAACAGATACGCAGTATTTT.

This clonotype was detected many times. CDR3 in amino acids: CSADDLINAGNTIYF. CDR3 nucleotides: TGCAGTGCTGACGATCTCATAAATGCTGGAAACACCATATATTTT. The chain joins TRBV20-1 to TRBJ1-3; D unclear. This CDR3 spans 15 amino acids. The V and J ends lost 5 bases and 2 bases respectively, with 16 bases between them. Looked up from germline, CDR1 is DFQATT and CDR2 is SNEGSKA (reference sequence).

The chain couples TRBV11-2 to TRBJ1-3; no clear D gene. CDR1 is SGHAT and CDR2 is FQNNGV in the germline V gene. The CDR3 spans 12 residues. V dropped 5 bases and J dropped 8 bases, with 10 bases sitting between them. This CDR3 is CASSEHGHTIYF. The CDR3 region has the DNA TGTGCCAGCAGCGAACACGGGCACACCATATATTTT.

This clonotype was seen a handful of times. The chain links TRBV6-2 or TRBV6-3 to TRBJ2-7; 9 positions match TRBD2. V dropped 5 bases and J dropped 5; count of bases not matched to a gene: 13. This CDR3 has 16 amino acids. From germline, CDR1 is MNHEY and CDR2 SVGEGT. CDR3 coding DNA: TGTGCCAGCAGTCGATTCACTAGCGGGCGGGACCACGAGCAGTACTTC. Encoded protein: CASSRFTSGRDHEQYF.

The table lists this clonotype with many counts. This chain links TRBV20-1 with TRBJ1-3, with D maybe TRBD1 (5 bases). V lost 0 bases and J lost 0, with 15 bases in between. Per the germline V gene, CDR1 is DFQATT and CDR2 is SNEGSKA (reference sequence). The CDR3 is 17 amino acids. CDR3 in amino acids: CSARDKGNIPSGNTIYF. CDR3 nucleotides: TGCAGTGCTAGAGATAAGGGGAATATCCCCTCTGGAAACACCATATATTTT.

This clonotype has more than one count but fewer than ten. CDR3 bases: TGTGCCAGCAGCATACTAGCGGGGGGGCCTGGTACCGGGGAGCTGTTTTTT. Its translation is CASSILAGGPGTGELFF. V and J are TRBV7-8 and TRBJ2-2, with 13 nucleotides matching TRBD2. The CDR3 sequence is 17 residues long. Germline loops: CDR1 SGHVS, CDR2 FQNEAQ. The ends lost 5 bases at V and 5 bases at J; junction bases unmatched: 8.

This clonotype occurred many times. The chain employs TRBV11-1 and TRBJ2-7, with 10 bases aligning to TRBD2. Germline CDR1 and CDR2: SGHAT and FQDESV (reference sequence). V shed 3 bases and J 3 bases; nucleotides not matched to a gene: 5. The CDR3 length is 15 residues. In DNA, the CDR3 is TGTGCCAGCAGCTTTTCCACTAGCGGGATCTACGAGCAGTACTTC. Translation: CASSFSTSGIYEQYF.

Concerning this clonotype: Just one base apart from a much larger clone, this may be a read error. The rearrangement uses TRBV28 and TRBJ2-1; the match to TRBD2 covers 11 bases. Germline V gene data show CDR1 as MDHEN and CDR2 as SYDVKM. The CDR3 contains 14 residues. The DNA for the CDR3 is TGTGCCACCAGTTGGACTAGCGGGTACAATGAGCAGTTCTTC. Translation gives CATSWTSGYNEQFF. The variable domain in full, completed from reference TRBV28 and TRBJ2-1, reads DVKVTQSSRYLVKRTGEKVFLECVQDMDHENMFWYRQDPGLGLRLIYFSYDVKMKEKGDIPEGYSVSREKKERFSLILESASTNQTSMYLCATSWTSGYNEQFFGPGTRLTVL.

This chain connects TRBV7-8 to TRBJ2-1, with 8 positions matching TRBD1. CDR1 SGHVS and CDR2 FQNEAQ come from the germline V gene. Trimming took 5 bases from V and 4 from J; bases not matched to a gene: 7. CDR3 length equals 15 residues. CDR3 protein: CASSVDRGLYNEQFF. In DNA, the CDR3 is TGTGCCAGCAGCGTTGACAGGGGACTTTACAATGAGCAGTTCTTC. Full variable domain (rest looked up from reference TRBV7-8 and TRBJ2-1): GAGVSQSPRYKVAKRGQDVALRCDPISGHVSLFWYQQALGQGPEFLTYFQNEAQLDKSGLPSDRFFAERPEGSVSTLKIQRTQQEDSAVYLCASSVDRGLYNEQFFGPGTRLTVL.

This clonotype was counted a few times. This sequence joins TRBV20-1 and TRBJ1-5; D not resolved. This CDR3 is built from 14 residues. Germline V gene sequence: CDR1 DFQATT, CDR2 SNEGSKA (reference sequence). The ends were cut back, 3 bases at V and 1 base at J, with 10 bases in the middle. The CDR3 region is CSASEGFSNQPQHF. The CDR3 DNA sequence: TGCAGTGCTAGTGAAGGTTTCAGCAATCAGCCCCAGCATTTT.

This clonotype was seen many times. The V call is TRBV4-3, the J call TRBJ2-1; D call uncertain. This CDR3 contains 16 residues. The germline gives CDR1 LGHNA, CDR2 YSLEER. Between the trimmed V and J ends, which lost 0 bases and 0 bases, there was a span of 9 bases. As DNA, the CDR3 is TGCGCCAGCAGCCAAGATACACGGAGCTCCTACAATGAGCAGTTCTTC. As protein: CASSQDTRSSYNEQFF.

The chain carries TRBV24-1 and TRBJ2-1; tentative D call: TRBD1 (5 bases). The V gene's germline CDR1 is KGHDR and CDR2 SFDVKD. The germline V and J ends were trimmed by 6 bases and 9 bases, with 14 bases remaining between them. The CDR3 covers 13 residues. CDR3 in DNA: TGTGCCACCAGTCGCGCAGGGTGGGTTGAGCAGTTCTTC. Translation gives CATSRAGWVEQFF.

This clonotype was found many times. The gene calls are TRBV5-5 and TRBJ1-1; D remains unclear. The CDR3 totals 14 residues. The germline V gene has CDR1 SGHKS and CDR2 YYEKEE (reference sequence). V lost 0 bases to trimming and J lost 2 bases, with 8 bases between them. This CDR3 is CASSLAAPNTEAFF. CDR3 coding DNA: TGTGCCAGCAGCTTGGCCGCTCCAAACACTGAAGCTTTCTTT.

This clonotype was detected many times. This chain uses TRBV27 with TRBJ2-3; 7 nucleotides align to TRBD2. The length of the CDR3 is 13 residues. Germline V gene sequence: CDR1 MNHEY, CDR2 SMNVEV (reference sequence). V shed 7 bases and J 1 base; nucleotides not matched to a gene: 2. The CDR3: CASMAGGTDTQYF. The CDR3 bases are TGTGCCAGCATGGCGGGGGGCACAGATACGCAGTATTTT.

This clonotype has ten or more counts. The rearrangement uses TRBV12-3 or TRBV12-4 and TRBJ2-3, with no clear D. The germline V and J ends were trimmed by 7 bases and 1 base, with 12 bases remaining between them. This CDR3 spans 14 amino acids. The CDR3 loop reads CASTIGSRTDTQYF. In nucleotides, the CDR3 is TGTGCCAGCACGATCGGGTCCCGCACAGATACGCAGTATTTT.